This T cell receptor (beta chain) was documented in a study of regulatory T cells in long-lasting Graves disease. In the study overall: Newly diagnosed Graves' patients had taken antithyroid drugs under 3 months. Regarding the study as a whole: Reduced TCR diversity was observed in persistent Graves' patients versus newly diagnosed patients.

Trimming shortened V by 2 bases and J by 1 base, and 15 bases separated the two germline ends. Germline CDR1 and CDR2: SGHRS and YFSETQ. This CDR3 has 16 amino acids. Time point defined: newly diagnosed GD, antithyroid drugs for less than 3 months. PBMC RNA was the source of the TCR library. Arm-PCR with iRepertoire HTBI primers amplified the CDR3 regions for these TCR beta libraries. TCRdb reprocessed the multiplex PCR reads via MiXCR and lists one record per CDR3 protein. The sample has roughly 440,000 distinct CDR3 sequences; less than 20% are singletons. This clonotype has ten or more counts. As yet, its antigen is unknown. The data were also submitted as part of a second study, on T cells in Graves' hyperthyroidism and ophthalmopathy. From that paper: The primer set for the first-round RT-PCR of the TCR CDR3 was HTBI. Most expanded thyroid clonotypes above 0.001 also appeared in blood.

This receptor was taken from a woman aged 18-29 years with Graves disease. Source: peripheral blood mononuclear cells (PBMCs), taken at new diagnosis, from a patient treated with antithyroid drugs. J is TRBJ1-1 and V is TRBV5-1; maybe TRBD1 (5 bases). CDR3 in amino acids: CASSLNVQGGNTEAFF. CDR3 in DNA: TGCGCCAGCAGCTTAAATGTTCAGGGTGGGAACACTGAAGCTTTCTTT.